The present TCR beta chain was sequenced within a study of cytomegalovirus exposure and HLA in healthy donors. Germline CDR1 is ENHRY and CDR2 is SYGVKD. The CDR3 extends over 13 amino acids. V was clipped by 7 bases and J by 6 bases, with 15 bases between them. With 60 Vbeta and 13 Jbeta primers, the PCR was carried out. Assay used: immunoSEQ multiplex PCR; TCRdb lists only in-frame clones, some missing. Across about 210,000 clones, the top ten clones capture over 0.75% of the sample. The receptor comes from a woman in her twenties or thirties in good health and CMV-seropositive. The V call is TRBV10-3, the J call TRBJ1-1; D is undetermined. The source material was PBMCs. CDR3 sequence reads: CAINTQVGAEAFF. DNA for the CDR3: TGTGCCATCAACACTCAGGTCGGGGCTGAAGCTTTCTTT.